This T cell receptor beta chain was recorded in a study of cytomegalovirus exposure and HLA in healthy donors. Broader study findings: Overall, approximately 150 TCR beta chains were annotated as cytomegalovirus-associated. The sole available immune exposure information was CMV serostatus.

The ends lost 7 bases at V and 4 bases at J; junction bases unmatched: 9. CDR1 and CDR2 from the germline V gene are SNHLY and FYNNEI. This CDR3 has 14 residues. Comments on this clone: Its antigen is still unknown.

This PCR relied on a set of 60 Vbeta primers and 13 Jbeta primers. The repertoire was sequenced with immunoSEQ multiplex PCR; TCRdb's copy has only in-frame clones and lacks some. This sample has roughly 150,000 clones, with around 73% found just once. This chain joins TRBV2 and TRBJ1-1, with TRBD1 matching 7 bases. The sequence was collected from a male donor in good health and CMV-seronegative. The sequenced material came from PBMCs. The CDR3 here is CASTTYRGPTEAFF. Written as DNA, the CDR3 is TGTGCCAGCACCACGTACAGGGGCCCCACTGAAGCTTTCTTT.